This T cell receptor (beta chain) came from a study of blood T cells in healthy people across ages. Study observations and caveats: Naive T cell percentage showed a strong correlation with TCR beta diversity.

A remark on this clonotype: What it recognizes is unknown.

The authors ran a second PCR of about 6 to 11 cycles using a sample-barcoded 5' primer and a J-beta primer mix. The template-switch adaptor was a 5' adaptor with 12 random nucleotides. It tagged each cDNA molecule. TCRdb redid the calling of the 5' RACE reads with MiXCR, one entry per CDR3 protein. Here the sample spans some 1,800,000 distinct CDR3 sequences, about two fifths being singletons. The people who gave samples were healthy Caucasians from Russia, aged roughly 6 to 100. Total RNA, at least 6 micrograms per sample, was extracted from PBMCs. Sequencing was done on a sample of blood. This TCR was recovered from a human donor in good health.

CDR3 loop: CASSSDRGLASPLHF. CDR3 bases: TGTGCCAGCAGTTCGGACAGGGGGCTAGCCTCACCCCTCCACTTT. This chain joins TRBV6-5 and TRBJ1-6; 11 bases agree with TRBD1. Unmatched junction bases numbered 6, after V lost 4 bases and J lost 10 bases. Germline CDR1 reads MNHEY; CDR2 reads SVGAGI. The CDR3 runs 15 residues.